The 9 T cell receptor beta chains below come from one sample, sequenced in a study of CD4 T cells in relation to SARS-CoV-2 and coronaviruses. Method: immunoSEQ multiplex PCR; TCRdb's copy keeps in-frame clones and lacks some. Altogether 20,000 or so clones are present, 70% to 85% being singletons, with the ten largest covering more than 15%. CD4+ T cells from unexposed donors were obtained before the COVID-19 pandemic (2011-2018). After 10 to 11 days of culture, CD4+ T cells were isolated. These receptors' targets are unknown. Sequencing was carried out using CD4+ T cells from PBMCs, cultured in vitro. These TCRs come from a human donor in good health.

The chain uses TRBV11-2 and TRBJ2-1, with D possibly being TRBD1 (5 bases). V was cut by 3 bases and J by 4 bases, with 7 bases left in between. Germline loops: CDR1 SGHAT, CDR2 FQNNGV. The length of the CDR3 is 13 residues. The DNA for the CDR3 is TGTGCCAGCAGCTTGGGGCTTTACAATGAGCAGTTCTTC. Encoded protein: CASSLGLYNEQFF.

This sequence joins TRBV2 and TRBJ1-2, with TRBD1 matching over 7 bases. V shed 6 bases and J 8 bases; nucleotides not matched to a gene: 15. Per the germline V gene, CDR1 is SNHLY and CDR2 is FYNNEI. The CDR3 is made up of 15 amino acids. The chain's CDR3 is CASRLSRTGVGGYTF. CDR3 bases: TGTGCCAGCAGATTGTCAAGGACAGGAGTGGGCGGCTACACCTTC. The whole variable domain, filled in from reference TRBV2 and TRBJ1-2, reads EPEVTQTPSHQVTQMGQEVILRCVPISNHLYFYWYRQILGQKVEFLVSFYNNEISEKSEIFDDQFSVERPDGSNFTLKIRSTKLEDSAMYFCASRLSRTGVGGYTFGSGTRLTVV.

The chain recombines TRBV10-3 with TRBJ2-7; TRBD2 aligns across 8 bases. Unmatched junction bases numbered 15, after V lost 7 bases and J lost 7 bases. The CDR3 consists of 15 residues. Germline V gene data show CDR1 as ENHRY and CDR2 as SYGVKD. The CDR3 loop reads CAITPLAGPGGEQYF. CDR3 DNA: TGTGCCATCACCCCCCTAGCGGGCCCGGGTGGGGAGCAGTACTTC.

This clone showed up just once. The chain has TRBV6-5 and TRBJ1-2; D is perhaps TRBD1 (5 bases). The germline gives CDR1 MNHEY, CDR2 SVGAGI. V dropped 8 bases and J dropped 6 bases, with 13 bases sitting between them. This CDR3 has 12 amino acids. The CDR3 nucleotides are TGTGCCAGCTCGAGAGGGGTGGATGGCTACACCTTC. Protein product: CASSRGVDGYTF.

This CDR3 is CASSLEAAGHYEQYF. The CDR3 nucleotides read TGTGCCAGCAGCTTAGAGGCGGCAGGACACTACGAGCAGTACTTC. The genes are TRBV7-9 and TRBJ2-7; D is possibly TRBD1 (5 bases). This CDR3 spans 15 amino acids. The ends were cut back, 1 base at V and 3 bases at J, with 13 bases in the middle. Germline CDR1 is SEHNR and CDR2 is FQNEAQ (reference sequence).

The chain couples TRBV5-5 to TRBJ2-1; 8 bases are shared with TRBD1. CDR3 size: 16 residues. The V segment lost 4 bases and the J segment 6 bases; nucleotides outside the gene matches: 12. Germline V gene lookup returns CDR1 SGHKS and CDR2 YYEKEE (reference sequence). The CDR3 loop is CASSQLLSTGGNEQFF. CDR3 DNA sequence: TGTGCCAGCAGCCAGCTCTTATCTACAGGGGGCAATGAGCAGTTCTTC.

The rearrangement joins TRBV12-3 or TRBV12-4 to TRBJ2-7, with D possibly being TRBD1 or TRBD2 (5 bases each). Between the trimmed V and J ends, which lost 6 bases and 7 bases, there was a span of 16 bases. CDR3 size: 13 residues. CDR3 sequence reads: CASRVRDLGEQYF. CDR3 coding DNA: TGTGCCAGCAGAGTGAGGGACCTAGGGGAGCAGTACTTC.

This clone was picked up one time. J is TRBJ2-5 and V is TRBV18; TRBD2 might be the D (5 bases). This CDR3 is 14 amino acids long. Deletions cut 2 bases from V and 5 bases from J, with 12 bases between. From germline, CDR1 is KGHSH and CDR2 LQKENI. In nucleotides, the CDR3 is TGTGCCAGCTCACCAGCCCCGTCGGGGGAGACCCAGTACTTC. This encodes CASSPAPSGETQYF.

V gene TRBV18 combines with J gene TRBJ1-5, with 7 nucleotides matching TRBD1. With V trimmed by 4 bases and J by 7 bases, 4 bases remained unmatched. Germline CDR1 reads KGHSH; CDR2 reads LQKENI. The CDR3 contains 13 residues. CDR3 residues: CASSQGATQPQHF. The CDR3 DNA follows: TGTGCCAGCTCACAGGGGGCTACCCAGCCCCAGCATTTT.